This T cell receptor beta chain was captured by sequencing in a study of cytomegalovirus exposure and HLA in healthy donors. Study summary: The early release's HLA-typed donors yielded 65 million to 85 million unique TCRs. General study results and limits: The records held CMV serostatus as the only immune exposure information. On later analysis, the bulk of CMV-associated TCR beta chains appeared to be HLA-restricted. Reports showed the classifier diagnosing cytomegalovirus status with high specificity and sensitivity.

The PCR ran on 60 Vbeta and 13 Jbeta primers. Clones were sequenced by immunoSEQ multiplex PCR, and TCRdb holds only the in-frame ones, with some missing. Of about 180,000 clones listed, roughly 85% are singletons. Of note for this clone: The antigen is undetermined.

Sequencing was carried out using PBMCs. The sequence derives from a woman in her forties in good health and CMV-seronegative.

The CDR3 reads CASSTLQGGNQPQHF. In DNA, the CDR3 is TGTGCCAGTAGTACACTGCAAGGAGGGAATCAGCCCCAGCATTTT. The chain links TRBV19 to TRBJ1-5; D remains unclear. The CDR3 is 15 amino acids. The germline V gene has CDR1 LNHDA and CDR2 SQIVND (reference sequence). Trimming pared 4 bases from V and 4 bases from J, leaving 14 bases between.